This entry lists 7 T cell receptor beta chains sequenced from one sample in a study of OX40 agonist ivuxolimab in advanced cancers. Library prep was done by the immunoSEQ multiplex PCR assay. TCRdb mirrors the immuneACCESS table, restricted to in-frame sequences. Some clones are absent from its copies; in checked studies, under half trace to an unresolved V gene, and the reason for the others is unknown. Present in this sample are under 35,000 clones, around 85% of which were seen just once. The biggest ten clones account for about 22% of the sample. The sequenced sample was CD4+ or CD8+ T cells sorted from blood, obtained in a trial of the OX40 agonist ivuxolimab. The receptors were gathered from an adult with an advanced solid tumor such as melanoma, head and neck, liver or kidney cancer.

The chain carries TRBV7-9 and TRBJ2-3; 7 bases align to TRBD2. Trimming cost V 5 bases and J 3 bases; bases outside gene matches: 8. Looked up from germline, CDR1 is SEHNR and CDR2 is FQNEAQ (reference sequence). The CDR3 covers 15 residues. The CDR3 reads CASSHRGDGTDTQYF. As DNA, the CDR3 is TGTGCCAGCAGCCACCGGGGGGATGGAACAGATACGCAGTATTTT.

The chain recombines TRBV19 with TRBJ2-3, with 8 bases aligning to TRBD2. CDR3 length equals 16 residues. J was trimmed by 3 bases and V by 6 bases; bases with no gene match: 11. Per the germline V gene, CDR1 is LNHDA and CDR2 is SQIVND (reference sequence). CDR3 region: CASSRVMAGGTDTQYF. The CDR3 region has the DNA TGTGCCAGTAGCCGCGTGATGGCGGGAGGAACAGATACGCAGTATTTT.

The chain combines TRBV7-6 with TRBJ1-1, with unresolved D. Trimming took off 5 bases at V and 6 bases at J, with 19 bases between the two ends. CDR3 length equals 15 residues. CDR1 SGHVS and CDR2 FNYEAQ come from the germline V gene. In nucleotides, the CDR3 is TGTGCCAGCAGCCATTATTCGGGTCTTGGGCCTGAAGCTTTCTTT. Its translation is CASSHYSGLGPEAFF.

J is TRBJ1-2 and V is TRBV29-1; 7 bases fit TRBD1. V dropped 7 bases and J dropped 7; count of bases not matched to a gene: 12. Germline assignment: CDR1 SQVTM and CDR2 ANQGSEA. This CDR3 contains 13 residues. Here the CDR3 reads CSDSDRSAGGYTF. As DNA, the CDR3 is TGCAGCGACTCGGACAGGTCGGCGGGTGGCTACACCTTC.

This clone occurred once. The gene calls are TRBV7-9 and TRBJ1-1, with a weak D call TRBD1 (5 bases). The germline CDR1 and CDR2 sequences are SEHNR and FQNEAQ (reference sequence). V was pared by 5 bases and J by 7 bases, with 17 bases between. The CDR3 spans 14 residues. The CDR3, as DNA: TGTGCCAGCAGCGCCCCTAGCAGGGCGCATGAAGCTTTCTTT. Its protein is CASSAPSRAHEAFF.

This sequence joins TRBV27 and TRBJ2-5, with TRBD2 as a possible D gene (5 bases). The CDR3 is made up of 16 amino acids. Trimming left V 5 bases short and J 1 base short, with 17 bases between. CDR1 and CDR2 (germline): MNHEY, SMNVEV (reference sequence). The CDR3 sequence is CASSIKGGPPQETQYF. The CDR3 DNA is TGTGCCAGCAGTATAAAAGGCGGGCCGCCCCAAGAGACCCAGTACTTC.

The gene calls are TRBV7-2 and TRBJ1-2, with a possible D match to TRBD1 (6 bases). The CDR3 consists of 16 residues. The germline V and J ends were trimmed by 5 bases and 5 bases, with 21 bases remaining between them. The germline CDR1 and CDR2 sequences are SGHTA and FQGNSA. CDR3 sequence reads: CASSRVLPTGYYGYTF. CDR3 coding DNA: TGTGCCAGCAGCCGCGTCCTACCGACAGGATATTATGGCTACACCTTC.